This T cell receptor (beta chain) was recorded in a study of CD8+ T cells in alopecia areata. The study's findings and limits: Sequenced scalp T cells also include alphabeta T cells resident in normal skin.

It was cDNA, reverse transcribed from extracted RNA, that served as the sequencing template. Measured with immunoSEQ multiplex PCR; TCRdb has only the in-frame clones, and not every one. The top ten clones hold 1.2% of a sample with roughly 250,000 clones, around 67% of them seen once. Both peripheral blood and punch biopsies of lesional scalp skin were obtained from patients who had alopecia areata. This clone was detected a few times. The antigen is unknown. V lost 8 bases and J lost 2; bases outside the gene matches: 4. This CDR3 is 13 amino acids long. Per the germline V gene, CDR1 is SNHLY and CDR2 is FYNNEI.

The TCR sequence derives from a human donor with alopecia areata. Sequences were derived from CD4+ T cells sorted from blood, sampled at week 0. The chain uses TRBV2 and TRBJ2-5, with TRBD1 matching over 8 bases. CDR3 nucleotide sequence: TGTGCCAGCCAGGGACAGGAACAAGAGACCCAGTACTTC. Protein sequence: CASQGQEQETQYF.